The clone carrying this TCR beta chain occurred a few times. No antigen is known for it. The data were obtained in a study of cytomegalovirus exposure and HLA in healthy donors. The study, taken as a whole, reports: A list of 164 TCR beta chains associated with cytomegalovirus was given. Several of the most significant clusters appeared linked to common viral pathogens, based on a later analysis.

Amplification used 60 Vbeta primers and 13 Jbeta primers. The repertoire was sequenced with immunoSEQ multiplex PCR; TCRdb's copy has only in-frame clones and lacks some. The sample records 150,000 to 200,000 clones, around 79% being singletons. CDR1 and CDR2 from the germline V gene are LNHNV and YYDKDF (reference sequence). V lost 4 bases, J lost 7 bases, and 8 bases stayed unmatched. CDR3 length: 15 residues. The sequencing input was PBMCs. The chain employs TRBV15 and TRBJ2-1; 9 bases agree with TRBD1. The clonotype was recovered from a man aged 35 to 55 in good health and CMV-seronegative. The CDR3 protein is CATSTSGTGKNEQFF. The DNA of the CDR3 is TGTGCCACCAGCACTTCCGGGACAGGGAAGAATGAGCAGTTCTTC. The full variable domain, rest sourced from reference TRBV15 and TRBJ2-1, is DAMVIQNPRYQVTQFGKPVTLSCSQTLNHNVMYWYQQKSSQAPKLLFHYYDKDFNNEADTPDNFQSRRPNTSFCFLDIRSPGLGDTAMYLCATSTSGTGKNEQFFGPGTRLTVL.